This passage covers 19 T cell receptor beta chains from one sample sequenced in a study of glioma-infiltrating T cells after dendritic cell vaccination (TCRdb year 2016). Library construction relied on the immunoSEQ multiplex PCR assay. Held by TCRdb, this immuneACCESS table contains in-frame sequences only and omits some clones. Under half of the omission traces to an unresolved V gene where checked; the cause of the rest is unknown. In all, the sample holds tens of thousands of clones, and about 85% of those were seen once. The ten largest make up approximately 10% of the sample. This material consisted of blood, taken before dendritic cell vaccination. These TCRs come from a human donor with glioblastoma.

The V call is TRBV25-1, the J call TRBJ1-1, with 8 bases that match TRBD1. Germline trimming cut 5 bases from V and 4 bases from J; bases unmatched to any gene: 15. Germline-derived CDR1 and CDR2 are MGHDK and SYGVNS. CDR3 length: 17 amino acids. DNA for the CDR3: TGTGCCAGCAGTTTAATAGGGACAGGTCACAGGGGCACTGAAGCTTTCTTT. Its protein product is CASSLIGTGHRGTEAFF.

The chain uses TRBV5-3 and TRBJ1-2; D might be TRBD1 (6 bases). TRBV5-3 counts as an open reading frame of uncertain function. V gave up 5 bases and J gave up 5 bases, with 22 bases separating them. CDR3 size: 16 residues. The CDR3 coding sequence is TGTGCCAGAAGGGATCCGATTCGGGACAAACCATATGGCTACACCTTC. Protein sequence: CARRDPIRDKPYGYTF.

The chain links TRBV9 to TRBJ2-1, with TRBD2 as a possible D gene (5 bases). CDR3 length equals 14 residues. V was shortened by 3 bases and J by 5 bases, with 12 bases between the two germline ends. Germline V gene lookup returns CDR1 SGDLS and CDR2 YYNGEE. The CDR3 bases are TGTGCCAGCAGCGAGGGTCCGAGGGACAATGAGCAGTTCTTC. Its protein is CASSEGPRDNEQFF.

The rearrangement links TRBV5-1 to TRBJ1-1; D not resolved. Trimming removed 2 bases at V and 3 bases at J, with 11 bases between. The CDR3 sequence is 14 residues long. CDR1 is SGHRS, CDR2 YFSETQ, per germline. CDR3 nucleotides: TGCGCCAGCAGCTTAGGAAACGGGGACACTGAAGCTTTCTTT. It specifies CASSLGNGDTEAFF.

V and J are TRBV4-2 and TRBJ2-1, with D possibly TRBD2 on 7 matching bases. In germline, CDR1 is LGHNA, CDR2 YNFKEQ. Between the trimmed V and J ends, which lost 6 bases and 5 bases, there was a span of 14 bases. CDR3 length equals 14 residues. DNA for the CDR3: TGTGCCAGCAGGAAGGGGGGGGCTGACAATGAGCAGTTCTTC. Residues: CASRKGGADNEQFF.

V and J are TRBV4-2 and TRBJ2-2; 8 nucleotides match TRBD1. Trimming cost V 0 bases and J 9 bases; bases outside gene matches: 9. The CDR3 contains 16 residues. In germline, CDR1 is LGHNA, CDR2 YNFKEQ. The CDR3 reads CASSQDATGGTRELFF. The CDR3 region has the DNA TGTGCCAGCAGCCAAGATGCTACAGGGGGGACGAGGGAGCTGTTTTTT.

This clone has more than one count but fewer than ten. V gene TRBV4-3 combines with J gene TRBJ1-1; TRBD1 might be the D (5 bases). This CDR3 has 14 residues. Germline values: CDR1 LGHNA, CDR2 YSLEER. The V gene lost 1 base and the J gene lost 8 bases, with 14 bases spanning the gap. The CDR3 loop reads CASSQGSAGLEAFF. CDR3 nucleotides: TGCGCCAGCAGCCAAGGGTCGGCAGGGTTGGAAGCTTTCTTT.

The CDR3 coding sequence is TGTGCCAGCAGTTTGCCAGGGGTTAAGGGCAATGAGCAGTTCTTC. It encodes CASSLPGVKGNEQFF. This chain connects TRBV5-4 to TRBJ2-1, with D perhaps matching TRBD1 (6 bases). Germline V gene lookup returns CDR1 SGHNT and CDR2 YYREEE (reference sequence). The CDR3 sequence is 15 residues long. V lost 5 bases and J 6 bases, leaving 18 bases between the germline ends.

V and J are TRBV7-2 and TRBJ2-7; TRBD2 matches 16 bases. The length of the CDR3 is 18 residues. The V and J ends lost 5 bases and 2 bases, in that order; junction bases with no gene match: 9. Germline V gene sequence: CDR1 SGHTA, CDR2 FQGNSA. Here the CDR3 reads CASSRGTSGGAGTYEQYF. As DNA, the CDR3 is TGTGCCAGCAGCCGCGGGACTAGCGGGGGGGCCGGGACCTACGAGCAGTACTTC.

The chain has TRBV5-4 and TRBJ1-1; unclear D gene. Deletions cut 2 bases from V and 6 bases from J, with 11 bases between. Germline CDR1 SGHNT, CDR2 YYREEE (reference sequence). CDR3 length: 13 residues. The CDR3 here is CASSFRGFPEAFF. The CDR3 coding sequence is TGTGCCAGCAGCTTTCGAGGGTTCCCTGAAGCTTTCTTT. The full variable domain, in which reference TRBV5-4 and TRBJ1-1 provide the parts outside the CDR3, is ETGVTQSPTHLIKTRGQQVTLRCSSQSGHNTVSWYQQALGQGPQFIFQYYREEENGRGNFPPRFSGLQFPNYSSELNVNALELDDSALYLCASSFRGFPEAFFGQGTRLTVV.

The chain uses TRBV19 and TRBJ2-5; maybe TRBD1 (5 bases). This CDR3 comprises 13 residues. Germline CDR1 and CDR2: LNHDA and SQIVND (reference sequence). Trimming cost V 1 base and J 2 bases, with 5 bases left between them. CDR3 amino acids: CASSIGQQETQYF. CDR3 coding DNA: TGTGCCAGTAGTATAGGACAGCAAGAGACCCAGTACTTC.

The sample holds one count of this clone. The chain links TRBV6-6 to TRBJ2-1; 9 bases are a match to TRBD2. Germline assignment: CDR1 MNHNY and CDR2 SVGAGI (reference sequence). V was pared by 2 bases and J by 10 bases, with 3 bases of the junction left unmatched. This CDR3 has 13 amino acids. The CDR3, as DNA: TGTGCCAGCAGTTACCAGAGCGGGGGGGAGCAGTTCTTC. It yields the protein CASSYQSGGEQFF.

V is TRBV5-4 and J is TRBJ2-1; weak D call: TRBD2 (6 bases). The CDR3 loop spans 13 amino acids. Germline-derived CDR1 and CDR2 are SGHNT and YYREEE (reference sequence). With 4 bases removed from V and 7 bases from J, the gap between germline ends came to 12 bases. CDR3 in DNA: TGTGCCAGCAGCCGCACTCTAGCGAATGAGCAGTTCTTC. Protein sequence: CASSRTLANEQFF.

The chain joins TRBV9 to TRBJ2-7; no definite D call. Germline V gene sequence: CDR1 SGDLS, CDR2 YYNGEE. Deletions cut 0 bases from V and 2 bases from J, with 9 bases between. The CDR3 totals 14 residues. CDR3 sequence (DNA): TGTGCCAGCAGCGTAGAACGGGTACCCTACGAGCAGTACTTC. Encoded protein: CASSVERVPYEQYF.

The chain links TRBV11-2 to TRBJ1-1; the D is unclear. The CDR3 covers 14 residues. V was cut by 2 bases and J by 4 bases, with 11 bases left in between. Looked up from germline, CDR1 is SGHAT and CDR2 is FQNNGV. CDR3 bases: TGTGCCAGCAGCTTAAAGACGGGTGTCACTGAAGCTTTCTTT. Translating gives CASSLKTGVTEAFF.

The V call is TRBV25-1, the J call TRBJ2-7; D might be TRBD1 (5 bases). CDR1 is MGHDK and CDR2 is SYGVNS in the germline V gene. The V end lost 7 bases, the J end lost 3 bases, and 13 bases lay between the germline ends. The CDR3 totals 13 residues. DNA for the CDR3: TGTGCCAGCACTGACCAGGGTAACTACGAGCAGTACTTC. Residues: CASTDQGNYEQYF.

The CDR3: CASSQDRGLAGGHHNEQFF. For the CDR3, the DNA is TGTGCCAGCAGCCAAGATAGGGGACTAGCGGGAGGGCATCACAATGAGCAGTTCTTC. The chain combines TRBV4-2 with TRBJ2-1; 16 positions agree with TRBD2. The CDR3 loop spans 19 amino acids. With V trimmed by 0 bases and J by 5 bases, 7 bases remained unmatched. CDR1 and CDR2 (germline): LGHNA, YNFKEQ.

This chain connects TRBV29-1 to TRBJ2-1; TRBD2 aligns across 11 bases. The length of the CDR3 is 14 residues. V lost 6 bases, J lost 6 bases, and 7 bases stayed unmatched. The germline gives CDR1 SQVTM, CDR2 ANQGSEA. The DNA of the CDR3 is TGCAGCGTACTAGCGGGAGAGCAAGGCAATGAGCAGTTCTTC. As protein: CSVLAGEQGNEQFF.

The gene calls are TRBV6-5 and TRBJ2-5; 10 bases agree with TRBD2. With 6 bases clipped from V and 4 bases from J, the junction kept 5 bases outside the gene matches. The germline V gene encodes CDR1 MNHEY and CDR2 SVGAGI. This CDR3 has 14 residues. CDR3: CASSPGLASETQYF. CDR3 nucleotides: TGTGCCAGCAGCCCGGGACTAGCGTCAGAGACCCAGTACTTC.